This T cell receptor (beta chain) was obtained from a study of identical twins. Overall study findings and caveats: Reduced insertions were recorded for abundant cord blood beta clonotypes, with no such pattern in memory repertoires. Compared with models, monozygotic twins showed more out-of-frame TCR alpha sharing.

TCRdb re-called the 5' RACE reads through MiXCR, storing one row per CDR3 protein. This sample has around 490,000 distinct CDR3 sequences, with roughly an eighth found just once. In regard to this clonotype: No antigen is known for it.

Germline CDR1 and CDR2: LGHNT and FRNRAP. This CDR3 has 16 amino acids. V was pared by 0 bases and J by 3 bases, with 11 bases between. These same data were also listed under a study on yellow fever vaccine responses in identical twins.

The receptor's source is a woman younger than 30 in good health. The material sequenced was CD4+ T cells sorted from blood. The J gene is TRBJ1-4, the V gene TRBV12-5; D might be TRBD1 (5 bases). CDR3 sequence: CASGLVRGTPNEKLFF. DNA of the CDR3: TGTGCTAGTGGTTTGGTACGTGGGACCCCTAATGAAAAACTGTTTTTT.